The 2 T cell receptor beta chains below all came from one sample that was sequenced in a study of technical replicates of blood from a few donors. Only in-frame clones appear in the TCRdb table, and some are missing; sequencing was by immunoSEQ multiplex PCR. Counted here are 91,000 or so clones, approximately 95% occurring once; the ten biggest clones make up roughly 0.19%. What was sequenced was T cells isolated from PBMCs. These receptors all stem from a human donor in good health.

The chain employs TRBV7-9 and TRBJ1-3, with D maybe TRBD1 (6 bases). The germline gives CDR1 SEHNR, CDR2 FQNEAQ (reference sequence). The CDR3 spans 15 residues. The V end lost 4 bases, the J end lost 8 bases, and 18 bases lay between the germline ends. The DNA of the CDR3 is TGTGCCAGCAGCTCAATCTGGGGGCCAAGGGACACCATATATTTT. Translated, it gives CASSSIWGPRDTIYF.

The genes are TRBV6-5 and TRBJ1-2, with D perhaps TRBD1 (5 bases). Per germline, CDR1 MNHEY and CDR2 SVGAGI. The CDR3 is 13 amino acids. Trimming took 8 bases from V and 0 from J, leaving 10 bases between them. Here the CDR3 reads CASGRGPNYGYTF. The CDR3 DNA sequence: TGTGCCAGCGGGAGGGGTCCTAACTATGGCTACACCTTC.